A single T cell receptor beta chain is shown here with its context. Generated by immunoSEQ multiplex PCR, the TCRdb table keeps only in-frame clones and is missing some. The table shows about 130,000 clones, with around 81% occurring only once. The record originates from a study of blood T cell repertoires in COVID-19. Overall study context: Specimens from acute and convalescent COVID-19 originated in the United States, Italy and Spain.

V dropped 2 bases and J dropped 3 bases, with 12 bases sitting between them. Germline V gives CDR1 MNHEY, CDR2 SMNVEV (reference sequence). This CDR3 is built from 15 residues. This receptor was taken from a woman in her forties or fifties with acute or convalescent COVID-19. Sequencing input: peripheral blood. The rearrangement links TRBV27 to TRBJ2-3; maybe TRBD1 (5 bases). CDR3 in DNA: TGTGCCAGCAGTTTAGACAGCGTAGTAACAGATACGCAGTATTTT. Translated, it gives CASSLDSVVTDTQYF.